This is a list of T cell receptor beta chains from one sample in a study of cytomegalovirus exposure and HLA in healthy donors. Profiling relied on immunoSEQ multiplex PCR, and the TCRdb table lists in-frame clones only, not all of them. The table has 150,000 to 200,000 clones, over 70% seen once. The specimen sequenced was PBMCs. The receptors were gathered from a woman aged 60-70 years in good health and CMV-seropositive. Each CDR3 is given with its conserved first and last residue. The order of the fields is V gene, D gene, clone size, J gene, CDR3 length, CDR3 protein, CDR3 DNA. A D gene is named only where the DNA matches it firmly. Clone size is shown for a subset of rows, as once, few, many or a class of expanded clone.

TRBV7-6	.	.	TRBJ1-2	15	CASSLKRGGWNGYTF	TGTGCCAGCAGCTTAAAAAGGGGAGGATGGAATGGCTACACCTTC
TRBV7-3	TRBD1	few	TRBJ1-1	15	CASSRTGGQGTEAFF	TGTGCCAGCAGTCGCACAGGGGGCCAGGGCACTGAAGCTTTCTTT
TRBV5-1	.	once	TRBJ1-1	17	CASSLTGRSFRNTEAFF	TGCGCCAGCAGCTTGACAGGGCGCAGTTTTAGGAACACTGAAGCTTTCTTT
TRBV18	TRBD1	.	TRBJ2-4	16	CASSQETGTGVLIQYF	TGTGCCAGCTCTCAGGAAACCGGGACAGGGGTGTTAATTCAGTACTTC
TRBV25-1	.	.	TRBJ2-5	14	CASSGLAFQETQYF	TGTGCCAGCAGTGGCCTAGCGTTCCAAGAGACCCAGTACTTC
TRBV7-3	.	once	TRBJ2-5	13	CASSLRQQETQYF	TGTGCCAGCAGCTTACGACAGCAAGAGACCCAGTACTTC
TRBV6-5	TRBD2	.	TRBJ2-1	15	CASSYGGAGGGEQFF	TGTGCCAGCAGTTACGGGGGAGCGGGAGGAGGTGAGCAGTTCTTC
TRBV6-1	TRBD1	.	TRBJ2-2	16	CASSGGTGAITGELFF	TGTGCCAGCAGTGGGGGGACAGGGGCGATCACCGGGGAGCTGTTTTTT
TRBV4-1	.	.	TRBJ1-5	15	CASSQADRQNQPQHF	TGCGCCAGCAGCCAAGCCGACAGACAGAATCAGCCCCAGCATTTT
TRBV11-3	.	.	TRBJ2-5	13	CASSFHTLETQYF	TGTGCCAGCAGCTTTCACACCTTGGAGACCCAGTACTTC
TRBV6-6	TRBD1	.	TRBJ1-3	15	CASSIGTASGNTIYF	TGTGCCAGCAGTATCGGGACAGCCTCTGGAAACACCATATATTTT
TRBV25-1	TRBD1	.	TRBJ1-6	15	CASSAQGAGDSPLHF	TGTGCCAGCAGTGCCCAGGGGGCAGGGGATTCACCCCTCCACTTT
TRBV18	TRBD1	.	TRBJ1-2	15	CASSPQDRPIYGYTF	TGTGCCAGCTCACCACAGGACAGGCCTATCTATGGCTACACCTTC
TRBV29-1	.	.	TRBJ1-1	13	CSVEDRPNTEAFF	TGCAGCGTTGAAGATCGTCCGAACACTGAAGCTTTCTTT
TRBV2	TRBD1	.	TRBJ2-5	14	CASSLDRGRETQYF	TGTGCCAGCAGCCTGGACAGGGGCCGAGAGACCCAGTACTTC
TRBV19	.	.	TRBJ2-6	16	CASSRGLVSGANVLTF	TGTGCCAGTAGTAGAGGACTGGTCTCTGGGGCCAACGTCCTGACTTTC
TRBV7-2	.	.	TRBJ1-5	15	CASSLDGLGNQPQHF	TGTGCCAGCAGCTTAGACGGTTTAGGCAATCAGCCCCAGCATTTT
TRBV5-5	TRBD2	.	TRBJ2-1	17	CASTGTGRLAGGNEQFF	TGTGCCAGCACCGGGACAGGGCGTCTAGCGGGGGGTAATGAGCAGTTCTTC
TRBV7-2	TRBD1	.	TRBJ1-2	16	CASSPWSGQGGYGYTF	TGTGCCAGCAGCCCGTGGTCGGGACAGGGAGGTTATGGCTACACCTTC
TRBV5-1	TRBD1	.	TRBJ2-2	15	CASSFGTGSIGELFF	TGCGCCAGCAGCTTCGGGACAGGGTCGATCGGGGAGCTGTTTTTT
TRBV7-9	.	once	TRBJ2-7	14	CASSLASVTYEQYF	TGTGCCAGCAGCTTAGCTAGCGTCACCTACGAGCAGTACTTC
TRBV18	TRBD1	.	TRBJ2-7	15	CASSPPGQGAYEQYF	TGTGCCAGCTCACCGCCGGGACAGGGGGCCTACGAGCAGTACTTC
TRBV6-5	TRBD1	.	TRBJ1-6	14	CASSSTGENSPLHF	TGTGCCAGCAGTTCGACAGGGGAGAATTCACCCCTCCACTTT
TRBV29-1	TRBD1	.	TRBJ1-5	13	CSVAGTGSQPQHF	TGCAGCGTGGCCGGGACAGGGAGCCAGCCCCAGCATTTT